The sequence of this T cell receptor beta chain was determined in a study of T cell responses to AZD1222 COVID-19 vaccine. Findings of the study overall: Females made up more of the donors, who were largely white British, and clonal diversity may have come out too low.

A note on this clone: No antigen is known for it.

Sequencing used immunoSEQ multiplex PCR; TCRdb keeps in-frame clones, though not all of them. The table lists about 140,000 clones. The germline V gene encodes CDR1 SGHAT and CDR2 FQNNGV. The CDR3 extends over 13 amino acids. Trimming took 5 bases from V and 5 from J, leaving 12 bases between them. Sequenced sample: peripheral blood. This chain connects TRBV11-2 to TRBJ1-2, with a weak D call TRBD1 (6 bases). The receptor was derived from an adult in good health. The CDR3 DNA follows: TGTGCCAGCAGCGAGGGGGGATGGTATGGCTACACCTTC. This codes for CASSEGGWYGYTF.